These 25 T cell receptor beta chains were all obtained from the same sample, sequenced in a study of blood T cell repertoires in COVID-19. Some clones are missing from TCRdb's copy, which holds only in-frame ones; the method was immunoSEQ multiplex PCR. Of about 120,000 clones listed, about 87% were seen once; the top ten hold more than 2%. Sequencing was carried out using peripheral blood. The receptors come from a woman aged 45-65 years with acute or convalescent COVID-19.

CDR3 protein: CASSLEASGRYGTTYEQYF. CDR3 coding DNA: TGTGCCAGCAGCTTAGAGGCTAGCGGGAGGTACGGGACGACCTACGAGCAGTACTTC. The chain employs TRBV7-6 and TRBJ2-7, with TRBD2 matching over 11 bases. V trimming: 1 base; J trimming: 2 bases; junction bases outside the gene matches: 13. Germline CDR1 SGHVS, CDR2 FNYEAQ. This CDR3 region has 19 residues.

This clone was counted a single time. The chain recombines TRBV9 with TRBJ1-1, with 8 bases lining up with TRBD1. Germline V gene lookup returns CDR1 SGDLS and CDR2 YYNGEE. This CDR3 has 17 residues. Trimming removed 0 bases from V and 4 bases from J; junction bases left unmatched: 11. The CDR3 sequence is CASSVATDPTGGTEAFF. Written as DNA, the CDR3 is TGTGCCAGCAGCGTAGCTACAGATCCCACAGGGGGCACTGAAGCTTTCTTT.

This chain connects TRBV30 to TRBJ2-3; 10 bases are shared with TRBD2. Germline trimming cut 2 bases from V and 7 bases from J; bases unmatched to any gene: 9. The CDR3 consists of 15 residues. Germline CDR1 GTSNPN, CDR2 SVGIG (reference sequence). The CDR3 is CAWSPPSGGGNTQYF. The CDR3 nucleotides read TGTGCCTGGAGTCCTCCTAGCGGGGGTGGTAATACGCAGTATTTT.

The CDR3 DNA follows: TGCGCCAGCACCCGGACAGCCGATGGAAACACCATATATTTT. Translating it yields CASTRTADGNTIYF. The chain employs TRBV4-1 and TRBJ1-3; perhaps TRBD1 as D (6 bases). V shed 7 bases and J shed 3 bases, with 13 bases lying between them. Germline values: CDR1 MGHRA, CDR2 YSYEKL. CDR3 length: 14 residues.

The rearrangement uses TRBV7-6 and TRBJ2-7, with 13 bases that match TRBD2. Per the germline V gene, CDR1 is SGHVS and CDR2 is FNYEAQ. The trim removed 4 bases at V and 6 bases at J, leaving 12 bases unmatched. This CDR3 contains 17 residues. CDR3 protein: CASSSTGLAGSAAEQYF. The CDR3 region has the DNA TGTGCCAGCAGCTCGACGGGACTAGCGGGAAGCGCCGCCGAGCAGTACTTC. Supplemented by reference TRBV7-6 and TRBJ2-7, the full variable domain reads GAGVSQSPRYKVTKRGQDVALRCDPISGHVSLYWYRQALGQGPEFLTYFNYEAQQDKSGLPNDRFSAERPEGSISTLTIQRTEQRDSAMYRCASSSTGLAGSAAEQYFGPGTRLTVT.

This CDR3 is CASSHFLAQGDSPLHF. CDR3 DNA: TGCGCCAGCAGCCATTTCCTGGCACAGGGGGATTCACCCCTCCACTTT. The chain links TRBV4-1 to TRBJ1-6, with TRBD1 identical over 8 bases. This CDR3 spans 16 amino acids. V gave up 3 bases and J gave up 8 bases; unmatched junction bases: 9. CDR1 is MGHRA and CDR2 is YSYEKL in the germline V gene.

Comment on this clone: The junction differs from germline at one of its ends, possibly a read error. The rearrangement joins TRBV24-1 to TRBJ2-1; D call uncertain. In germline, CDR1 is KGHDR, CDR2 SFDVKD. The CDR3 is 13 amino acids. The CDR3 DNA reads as TGTGCCACCAGTGACCCTGATTACATTGAGCAGTTCTTC. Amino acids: CATSDPDYIEQFF.

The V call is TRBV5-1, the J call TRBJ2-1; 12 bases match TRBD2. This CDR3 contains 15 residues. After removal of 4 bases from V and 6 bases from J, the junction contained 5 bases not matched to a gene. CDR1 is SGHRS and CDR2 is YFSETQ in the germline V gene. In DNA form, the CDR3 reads TGCGCCAGCAGCCCGGCGACTAGCGGGGGCAATGAGCAGTTCTTC. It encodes CASSPATSGGNEQFF.

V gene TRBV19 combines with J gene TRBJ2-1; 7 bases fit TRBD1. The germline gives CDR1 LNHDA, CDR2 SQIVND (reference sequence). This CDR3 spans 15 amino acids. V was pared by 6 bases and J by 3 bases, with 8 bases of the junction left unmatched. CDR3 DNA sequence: TGTGCCAGTAGCCGTCCGGGACAGCACTACAATGAGCAGTTCTTC. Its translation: CASSRPGQHYNEQFF. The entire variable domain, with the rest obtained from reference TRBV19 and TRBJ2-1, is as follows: DGGITQSPKYLFRKEGQNVTLSCEQNLNHDAMYWYRQDPGQGLRLIYYSQIVNDFQKGDIAEGYSVSREKKESFPLTVTSAQKNPTAFYLCASSRPGQHYNEQFFGPGTRLTVL.

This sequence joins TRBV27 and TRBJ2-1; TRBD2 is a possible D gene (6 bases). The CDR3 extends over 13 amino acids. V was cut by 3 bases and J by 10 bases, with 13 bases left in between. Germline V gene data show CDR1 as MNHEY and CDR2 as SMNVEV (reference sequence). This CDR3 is CASSFGGAREQFF. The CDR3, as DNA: TGTGCCAGCAGTTTCGGAGGGGCGCGAGAGCAGTTCTTC.

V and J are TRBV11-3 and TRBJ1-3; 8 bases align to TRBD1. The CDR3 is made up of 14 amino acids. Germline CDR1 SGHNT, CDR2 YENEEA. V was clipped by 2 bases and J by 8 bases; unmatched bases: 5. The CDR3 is CASSLSGQGYTIYF. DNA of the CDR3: TGTGCCAGCAGCTTATCCGGACAGGGTTACACCATATATTTT. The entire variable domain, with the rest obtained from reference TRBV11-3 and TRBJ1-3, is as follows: EAGVVQSPRYKIIEKKQPVAFWCNPISGHNTLYWYLQNLGQGPELLIRYENEEAVDDSQLPKDRFSAERLKGVDSTLKIQPAELGDSAVYLCASSLSGQGYTIYFGEGSWLTVV.

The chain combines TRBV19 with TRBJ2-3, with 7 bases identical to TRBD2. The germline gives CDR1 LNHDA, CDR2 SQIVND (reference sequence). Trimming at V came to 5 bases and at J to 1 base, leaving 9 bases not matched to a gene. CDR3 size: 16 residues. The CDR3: CASSPTPSGGTDTQYF. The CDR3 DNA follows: TGTGCCAGTAGTCCCACCCCCAGCGGGGGCACAGATACGCAGTATTTT.

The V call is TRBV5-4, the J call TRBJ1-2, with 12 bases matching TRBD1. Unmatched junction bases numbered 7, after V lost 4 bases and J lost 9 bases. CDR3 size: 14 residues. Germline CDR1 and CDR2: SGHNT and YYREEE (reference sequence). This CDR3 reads CASSPGQGAQSYTF. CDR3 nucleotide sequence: TGTGCCAGCAGCCCGGGACAGGGGGCTCAGAGCTACACCTTC.

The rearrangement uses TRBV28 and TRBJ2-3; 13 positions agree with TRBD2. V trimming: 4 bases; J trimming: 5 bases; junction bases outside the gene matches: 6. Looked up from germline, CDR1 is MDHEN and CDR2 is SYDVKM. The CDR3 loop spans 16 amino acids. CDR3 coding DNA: TGTGCCAGCAGTTCACTAGCGGGAGGGTTCGAAGATACGCAGTATTTT. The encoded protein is CASSSLAGGFEDTQYF.

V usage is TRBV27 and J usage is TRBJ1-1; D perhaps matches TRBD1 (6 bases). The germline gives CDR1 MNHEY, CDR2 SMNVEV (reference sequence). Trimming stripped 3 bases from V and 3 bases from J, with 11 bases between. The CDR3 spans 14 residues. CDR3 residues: CASSFTGRDTEAFF. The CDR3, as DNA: TGTGCCAGCAGTTTTACAGGGAGGGACACTGAAGCTTTCTTT.

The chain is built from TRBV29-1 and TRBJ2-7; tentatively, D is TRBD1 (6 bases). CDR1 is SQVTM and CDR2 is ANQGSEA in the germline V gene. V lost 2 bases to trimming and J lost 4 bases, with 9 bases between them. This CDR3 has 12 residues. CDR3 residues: CSVEKGGYEQYF. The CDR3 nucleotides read TGCAGCGTTGAAAAAGGGGGTTACGAGCAGTACTTC.

CDR3 sequence reads: CASSPGTGAKANYGYTF. In DNA, the CDR3 is TGTGCCAGCTCTCCCGGAACAGGGGCCAAAGCTAACTATGGCTACACCTTC. The chain carries TRBV3-1 (or the pseudogene TRBV3-2) and TRBJ1-2; 7 positions agree with TRBD1. CDR1 is LGHDT, CDR2 YNNKEL, per germline (reference sequence). There are 17 residues in the CDR3. V shed 8 bases, J shed 0 bases, and the junction held 15 bases outside the gene matches.

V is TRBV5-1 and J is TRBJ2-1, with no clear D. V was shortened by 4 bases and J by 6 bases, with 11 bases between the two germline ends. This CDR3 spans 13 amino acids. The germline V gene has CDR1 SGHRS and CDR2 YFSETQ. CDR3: CASSAEPSNEQFF. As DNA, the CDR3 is TGCGCCAGCAGCGCGGAACCGAGCAATGAGCAGTTCTTC.

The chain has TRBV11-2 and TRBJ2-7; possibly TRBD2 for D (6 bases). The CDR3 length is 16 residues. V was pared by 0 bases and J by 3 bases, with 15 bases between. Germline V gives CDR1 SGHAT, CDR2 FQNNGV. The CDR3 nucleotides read TGTGCCAGCAGCTTAGATGTGCGGCGGGGTTACTACGAGCAGTACTTC. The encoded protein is CASSLDVRRGYYEQYF.

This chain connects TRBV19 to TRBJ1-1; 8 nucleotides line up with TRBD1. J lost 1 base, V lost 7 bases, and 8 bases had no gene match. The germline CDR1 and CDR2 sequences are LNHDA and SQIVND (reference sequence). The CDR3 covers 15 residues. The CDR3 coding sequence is TGTGCCAGTACCCCCTCCGGGACAGGGAACACTGAAGCTTTCTTT. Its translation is CASTPSGTGNTEAFF.

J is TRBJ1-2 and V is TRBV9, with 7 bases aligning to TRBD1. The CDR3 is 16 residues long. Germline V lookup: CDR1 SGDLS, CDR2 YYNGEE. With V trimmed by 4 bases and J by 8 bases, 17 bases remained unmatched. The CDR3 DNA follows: TGTGCCAGCAGCCCCGACGGGCAGGGGGTGGGTCTAGGCTACACCTTC. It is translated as CASSPDGQGVGLGYTF.

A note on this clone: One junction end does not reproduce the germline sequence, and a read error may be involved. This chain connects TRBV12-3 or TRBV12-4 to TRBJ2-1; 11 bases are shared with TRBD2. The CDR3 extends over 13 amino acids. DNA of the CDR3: TGTGCCAGCAGTAGTAGCGGGGGGGCCGGGGTGGTCTTC. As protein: CASSSSGGAGVVF.

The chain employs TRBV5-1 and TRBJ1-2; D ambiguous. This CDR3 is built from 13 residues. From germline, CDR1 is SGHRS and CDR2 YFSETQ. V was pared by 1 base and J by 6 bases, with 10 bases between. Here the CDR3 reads CASSLRHGHGYTF. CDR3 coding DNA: TGCGCCAGCAGCTTGCGACATGGTCATGGCTACACCTTC.

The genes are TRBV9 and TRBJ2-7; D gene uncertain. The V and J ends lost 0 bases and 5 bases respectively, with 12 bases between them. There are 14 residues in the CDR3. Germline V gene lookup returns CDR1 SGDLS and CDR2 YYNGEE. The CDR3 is CASSVESGSNEQYF. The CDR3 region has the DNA TGTGCCAGCAGCGTAGAATCAGGTTCCAACGAGCAGTACTTC.

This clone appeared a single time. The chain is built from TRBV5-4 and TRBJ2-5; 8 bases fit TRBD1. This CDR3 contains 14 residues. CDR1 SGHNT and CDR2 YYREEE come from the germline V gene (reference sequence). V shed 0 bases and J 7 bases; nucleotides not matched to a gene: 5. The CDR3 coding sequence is TGTGCCAGCAGCTTGGCGGACAGGGACGGGACCCAGTACTTC. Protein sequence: CASSLADRDGTQYF.